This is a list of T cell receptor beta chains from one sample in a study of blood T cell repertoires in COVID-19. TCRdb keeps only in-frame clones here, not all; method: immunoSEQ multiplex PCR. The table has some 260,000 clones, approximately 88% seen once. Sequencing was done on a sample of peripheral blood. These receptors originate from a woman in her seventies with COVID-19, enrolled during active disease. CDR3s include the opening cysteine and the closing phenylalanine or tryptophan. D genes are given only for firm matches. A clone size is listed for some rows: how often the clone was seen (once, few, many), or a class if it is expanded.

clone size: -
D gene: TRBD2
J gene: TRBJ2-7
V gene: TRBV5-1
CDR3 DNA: TGCGCCAGCAGCCCGCGGACTAGCGGGCACGACGAGCAGTACTTC
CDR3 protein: CASSPRTSGHDEQYF

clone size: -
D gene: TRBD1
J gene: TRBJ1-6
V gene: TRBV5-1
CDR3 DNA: TGCGCCAGCAGCCCCGGGACAGGGGGGAATTCACCCCTCCACTTT
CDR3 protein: CASSPGTGGNSPLHF

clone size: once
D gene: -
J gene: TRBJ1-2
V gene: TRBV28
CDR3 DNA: TGTGCCGCTTGGCGAGGGAGTAACTATGGCTACACCTTC
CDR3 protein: CAAWRGSNYGYTF

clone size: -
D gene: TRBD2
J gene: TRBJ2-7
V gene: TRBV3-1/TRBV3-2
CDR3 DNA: TGTGCCAGCAGCCAAGATATTGGGTATAGCGGGAGGCTCGAGCAGTACTTC
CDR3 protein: CASSQDIGYSGRLEQYF

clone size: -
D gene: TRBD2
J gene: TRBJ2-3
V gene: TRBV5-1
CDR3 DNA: TGCGCCAGCAGCTTGGCCCCGGGACTAGCGGGAGGTACGCAGTATTTT
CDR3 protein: CASSLAPGLAGGTQYF

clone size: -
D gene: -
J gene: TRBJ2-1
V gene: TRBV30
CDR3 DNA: TGTGCCTGGAAGTTTTTTAGCGGTGCCTACAATGAGCAGTTCTTC
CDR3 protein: CAWKFFSGAYNEQFF

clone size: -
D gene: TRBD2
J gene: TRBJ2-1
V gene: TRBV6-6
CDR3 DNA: TGTGCCAGCCTATCCGGGACTAGGGGGAATGAGCAGTTCTTC
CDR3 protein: CASLSGTRGNEQFF

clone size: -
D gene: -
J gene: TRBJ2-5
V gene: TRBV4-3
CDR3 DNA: TGCGCCAGCAGCCAAGATGTCAGCCAAGAGACCCAGTACTTC
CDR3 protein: CASSQDVSQETQYF

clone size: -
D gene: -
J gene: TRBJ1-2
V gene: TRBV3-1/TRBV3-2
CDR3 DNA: TGTGCCAGCAGCCAAGATAGGACAGTCTATGGCTACACCTTC
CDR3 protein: CASSQDRTVYGYTF

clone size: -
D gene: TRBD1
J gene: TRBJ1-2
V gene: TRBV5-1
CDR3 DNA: TGCGCCAGCAGCTCCGGGACAGGGGGCCTGGGCTACACCTTC
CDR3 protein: CASSSGTGGLGYTF

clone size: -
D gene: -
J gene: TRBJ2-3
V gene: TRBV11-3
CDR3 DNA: TGTGCCAGCAGCTTAGAACAGGACGGTGCAGATACGCAGTATTTT
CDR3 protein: CASSLEQDGADTQYF

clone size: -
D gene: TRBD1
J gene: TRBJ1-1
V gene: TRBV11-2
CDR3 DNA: TGTGCCAGCAGCTTAACCACACAGGGGGGGGCTGAAGCTTTCTTT
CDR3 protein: CASSLTTQGGAEAFF

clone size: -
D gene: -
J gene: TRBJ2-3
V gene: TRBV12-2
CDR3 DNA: TGTGCAAGTCGCCTCAGCGGAACTTGCACAGATACGCAGTATTTT
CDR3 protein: CASRLSGTCTDTQYF

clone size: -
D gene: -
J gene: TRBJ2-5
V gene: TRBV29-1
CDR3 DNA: TGCAGCGTTGAATGGACTTCTCAAGAGACCCAGTACTTC
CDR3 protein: CSVEWTSQETQYF

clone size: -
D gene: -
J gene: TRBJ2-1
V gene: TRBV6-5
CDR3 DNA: TGTGCCGGACACCGACTAGTTTTTCGCTACAATGAGCAGTTCTTC
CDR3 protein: CAGHRLVFRYNEQFF

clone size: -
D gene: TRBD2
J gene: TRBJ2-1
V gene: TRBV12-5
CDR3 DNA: TGTGCTAGTGGTTTGGGAGCGGGAGGTGGGGACAATGAGCAGTTCTTC
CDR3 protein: CASGLGAGGGDNEQFF

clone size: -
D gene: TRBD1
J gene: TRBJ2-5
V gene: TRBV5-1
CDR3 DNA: TGCGCCAGCAGCCCTGGACAGGGGAGTTTCCAAGAGACCCAGTACTTC
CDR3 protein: CASSPGQGSFQETQYF

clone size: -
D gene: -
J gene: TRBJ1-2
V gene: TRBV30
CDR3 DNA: TGTGCCTGGACCCAGAACAGGGAGGGCTACACCTTC
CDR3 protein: CAWTQNREGYTF

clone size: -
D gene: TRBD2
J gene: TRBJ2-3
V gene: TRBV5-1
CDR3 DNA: TGCGCCAGCAGCTTGGCCAGGGGACTAGCGACAGATACGCAGTATTTT
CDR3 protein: CASSLARGLATDTQYF

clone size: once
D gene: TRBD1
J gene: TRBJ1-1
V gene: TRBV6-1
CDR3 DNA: TGTGCCAGCAGTGAAATTGGACAGGGCTTGCTGAGGACTGAAGCTTTCTTT
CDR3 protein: CASSEIGQGLLRTEAFF

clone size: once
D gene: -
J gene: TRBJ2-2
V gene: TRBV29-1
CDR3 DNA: TGCAGCGGGGGGGAGGAGGCCACCGGGGAGCTGTTTTTT
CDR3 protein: CSGGEEATGELFF

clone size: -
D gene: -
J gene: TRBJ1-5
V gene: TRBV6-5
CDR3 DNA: TGTGCCAGCAGTTACGGCAGGTCGGAAAGCAATCAGCCCCAGCATTTT
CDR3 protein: CASSYGRSESNQPQHF

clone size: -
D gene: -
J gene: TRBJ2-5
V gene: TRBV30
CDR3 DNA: TGTGCCTGGAAAGGGGTTGGAGAGACCCAGTACTTC
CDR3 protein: CAWKGVGETQYF

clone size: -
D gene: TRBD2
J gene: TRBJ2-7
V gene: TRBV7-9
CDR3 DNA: TGTGCCAGCAGCTACCAGCTAGCGGGAGTAGCCTACGAGCAGTACTTC
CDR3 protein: CASSYQLAGVAYEQYF

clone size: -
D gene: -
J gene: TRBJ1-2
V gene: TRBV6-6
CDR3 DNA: TGTGCCAGCACCCACAGTAACTATGGCTACACCTTC
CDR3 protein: CASTHSNYGYTF

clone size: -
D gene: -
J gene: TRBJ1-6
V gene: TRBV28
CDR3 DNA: TGTGCCACCACAGATAATTCACCCCTCCACTTT
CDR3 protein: CATTDNSPLHF

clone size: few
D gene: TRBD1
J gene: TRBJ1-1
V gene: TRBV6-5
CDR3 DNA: TGTGCCAGCAGGGTAACAGGGGTACTCGCTGAAGCTTTCTTT
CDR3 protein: CASRVTGVLAEAFF

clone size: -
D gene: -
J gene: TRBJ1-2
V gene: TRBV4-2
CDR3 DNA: TGTGCCAGCAGCCAAGATGTCGACTGGGGCTACACCTTC
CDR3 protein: CASSQDVDWGYTF

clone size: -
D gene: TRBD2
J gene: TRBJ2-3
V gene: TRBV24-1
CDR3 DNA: TGTGCCACCAGTGAGGGACTAGCGGGAGGGCCAATAATCACAGATACGCAGTATTTT
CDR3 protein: CATSEGLAGGPIITDTQYF

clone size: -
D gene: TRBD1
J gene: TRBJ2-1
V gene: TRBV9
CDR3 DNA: TGTGCCAGCAACCGACAGGGGGTGTCCTACAATGAGCAGTTCTTC
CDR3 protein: CASNRQGVSYNEQFF

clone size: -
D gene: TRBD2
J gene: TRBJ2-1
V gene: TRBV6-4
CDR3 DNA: TGTGCCAGCAGTGCAGCGGGAGAAGACTATCACAATGAGCAGTTCTTC
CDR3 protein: CASSAAGEDYHNEQFF

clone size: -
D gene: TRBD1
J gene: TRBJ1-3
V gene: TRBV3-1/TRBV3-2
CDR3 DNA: TGTGCCAGCAGCCAAGGAGCCATAGGGGGCGGAAACACCATATATTTT
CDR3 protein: CASSQGAIGGGNTIYF

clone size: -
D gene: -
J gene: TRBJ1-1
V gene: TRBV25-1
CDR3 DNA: TGTGCCAGCAGTGAATATGGTCGGGGGGCGTCTGAAGCTTTCTTT
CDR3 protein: CASSEYGRGASEAFF